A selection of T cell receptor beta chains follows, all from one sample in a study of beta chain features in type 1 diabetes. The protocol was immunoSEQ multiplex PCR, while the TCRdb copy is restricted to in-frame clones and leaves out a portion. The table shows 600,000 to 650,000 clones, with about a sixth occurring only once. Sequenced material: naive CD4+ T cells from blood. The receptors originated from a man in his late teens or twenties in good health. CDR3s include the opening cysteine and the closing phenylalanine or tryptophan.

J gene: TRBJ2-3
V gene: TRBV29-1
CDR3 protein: CSVEGNRDTQYF

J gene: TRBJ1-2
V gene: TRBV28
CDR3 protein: CASTTGGFGYTF

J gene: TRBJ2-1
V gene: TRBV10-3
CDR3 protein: CAISSTGLNSYNEQFF

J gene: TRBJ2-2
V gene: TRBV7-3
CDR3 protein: CASSPQGTINTGELFF

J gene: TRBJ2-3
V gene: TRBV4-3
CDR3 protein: CASSQGDRGTADTQYF

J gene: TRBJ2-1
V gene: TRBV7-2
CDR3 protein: CASSFYLLADEQFF

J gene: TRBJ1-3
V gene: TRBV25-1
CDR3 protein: CASSESDRGANTIYF

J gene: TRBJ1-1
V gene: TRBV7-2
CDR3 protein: CASSLSPLNTEAFF

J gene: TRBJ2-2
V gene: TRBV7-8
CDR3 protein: CASSLARNTGELFF

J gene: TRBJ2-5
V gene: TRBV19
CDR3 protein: CASSTVLRGRRETQYF

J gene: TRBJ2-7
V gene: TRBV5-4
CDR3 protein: CASSLASYEQYF

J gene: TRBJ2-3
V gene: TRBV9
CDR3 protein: CASSVEPSGKGNTQYF

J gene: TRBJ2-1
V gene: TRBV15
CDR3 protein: CATRFSGSSYNEQFF

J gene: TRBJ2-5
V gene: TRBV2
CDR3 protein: CASRSGTGAKTQYF

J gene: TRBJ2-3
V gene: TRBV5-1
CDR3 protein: CASSYGTGGPDTQYF

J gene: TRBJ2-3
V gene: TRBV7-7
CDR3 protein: CASSLPPPRGRDTDTQYF

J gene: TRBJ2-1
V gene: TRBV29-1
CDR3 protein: CSLRPGGRVHNEQFF

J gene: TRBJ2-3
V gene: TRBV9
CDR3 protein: CASSVGDGTSTDTQYF

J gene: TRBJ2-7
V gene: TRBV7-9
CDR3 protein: CASSLVSRGLRVSSYEQYF

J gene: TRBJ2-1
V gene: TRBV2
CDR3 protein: CASSAQRGRSYNEQFF

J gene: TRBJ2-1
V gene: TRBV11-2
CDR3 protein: CASSRGGGGLNEQFF

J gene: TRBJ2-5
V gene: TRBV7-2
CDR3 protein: CASSLDSAKYF

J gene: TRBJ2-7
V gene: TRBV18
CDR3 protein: CASSPTQIYEQYF

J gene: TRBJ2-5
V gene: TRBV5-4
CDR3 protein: CASSLGQGQETQYF

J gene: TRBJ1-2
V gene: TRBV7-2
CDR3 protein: CASDPVRAYVYGYTF

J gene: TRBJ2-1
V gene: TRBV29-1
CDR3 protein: CSVEGIPNEQFF

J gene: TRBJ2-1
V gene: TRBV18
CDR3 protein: CASSRDGVLEQFF

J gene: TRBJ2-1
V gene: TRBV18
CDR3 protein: CASSPRGTSGSASSYNEQFF

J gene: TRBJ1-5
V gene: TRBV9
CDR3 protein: CASSETPSNQPQHF

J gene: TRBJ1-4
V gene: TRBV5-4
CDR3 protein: CASSLRSTNEKLFF

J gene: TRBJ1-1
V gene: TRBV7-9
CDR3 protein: CASSLVGRKNTEAFF

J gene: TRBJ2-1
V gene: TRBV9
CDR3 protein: CASSVGGGSYNEQFF

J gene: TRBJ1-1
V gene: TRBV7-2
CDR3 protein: CASSLGARAFF

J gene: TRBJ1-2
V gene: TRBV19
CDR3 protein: CASSTPRGDYGYTF

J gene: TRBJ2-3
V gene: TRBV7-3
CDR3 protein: CASSQWGTRHTDTQYF

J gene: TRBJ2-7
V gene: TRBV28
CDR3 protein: CASSPGTGRFYEQYF

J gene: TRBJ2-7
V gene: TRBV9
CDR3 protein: CASSVGGNSYEQYF

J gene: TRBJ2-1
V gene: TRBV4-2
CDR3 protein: CASSQGLAGDPYNEQFF

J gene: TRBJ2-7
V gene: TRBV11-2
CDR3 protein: CASSFIRDRVQEQYF

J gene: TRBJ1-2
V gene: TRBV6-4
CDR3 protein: CASTEVIDRVYGYTF

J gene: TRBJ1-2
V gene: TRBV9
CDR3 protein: CASAGEGTNYGYTF

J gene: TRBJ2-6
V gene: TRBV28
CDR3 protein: CASSFVSGANVLTF

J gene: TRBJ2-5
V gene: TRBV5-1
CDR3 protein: CASSLAAVQETQYF

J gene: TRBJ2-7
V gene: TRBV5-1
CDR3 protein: CASSSSPAGGIYEQYF

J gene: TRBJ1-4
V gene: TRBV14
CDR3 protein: CASSPQVATNEKLFF

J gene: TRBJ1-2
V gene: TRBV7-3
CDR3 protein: CASSLEGQGTYGYTF

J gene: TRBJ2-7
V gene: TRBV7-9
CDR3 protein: CASSLLALSSYEQYF

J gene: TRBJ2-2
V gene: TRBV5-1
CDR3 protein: CASSLAAGTNTGELFF

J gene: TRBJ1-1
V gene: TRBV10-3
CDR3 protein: CAISQIRNTEAFF

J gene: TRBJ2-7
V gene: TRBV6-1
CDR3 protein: CAVSYEQYF

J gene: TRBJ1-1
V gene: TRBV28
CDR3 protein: CASSLGQISTEAFF

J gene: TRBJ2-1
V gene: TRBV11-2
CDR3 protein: CASSLVASGGAYNEQFF

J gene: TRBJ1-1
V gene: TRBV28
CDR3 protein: CASSLLAPREGTEAFF

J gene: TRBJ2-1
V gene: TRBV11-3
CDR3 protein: CASSPRAAYNEQFF